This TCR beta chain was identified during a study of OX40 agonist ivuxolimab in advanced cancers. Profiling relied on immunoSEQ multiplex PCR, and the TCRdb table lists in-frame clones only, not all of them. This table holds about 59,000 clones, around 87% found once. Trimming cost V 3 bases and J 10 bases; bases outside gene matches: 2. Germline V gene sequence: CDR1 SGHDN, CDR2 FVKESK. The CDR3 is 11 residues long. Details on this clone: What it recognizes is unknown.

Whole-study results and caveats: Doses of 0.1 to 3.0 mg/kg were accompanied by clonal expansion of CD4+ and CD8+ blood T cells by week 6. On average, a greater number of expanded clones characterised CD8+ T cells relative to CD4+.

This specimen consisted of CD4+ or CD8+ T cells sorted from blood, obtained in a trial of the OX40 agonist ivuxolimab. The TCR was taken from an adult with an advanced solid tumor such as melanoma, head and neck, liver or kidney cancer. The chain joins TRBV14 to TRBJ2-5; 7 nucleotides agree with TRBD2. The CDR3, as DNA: TGTGCCAGCAGCCAGGGGGGGGGCCAGTACTTC. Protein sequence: CASSQGGGQYF.